This is a list of T cell receptor beta chains from one sample in a study of T cell clones after liver transplantation. Measured with immunoSEQ multiplex PCR; TCRdb has only the in-frame clones, and not every one. The profile covers tens of thousands of clones, with about 80% appearing a single time and approximately 0.8% taken by the ten largest. The source was CD4+ T cells from blood, collected 12 months after liver transplant. Receptor source: a human patient who received a liver transplant. Some T cells may have come from the graft donor. The CDR3 runs from the conserved cysteine through the conserved F or W. A D gene is named only where the DNA matches it firmly. Size is stated for part of the rows, as once, few or many counts, or as a class when the clone is expanded.

TRBD2	TRBV7-6	14	-	TRBJ2-1	TGTGCCAGCAGCTTTGGCGGGAGGGGACGGGAGCAGTTCTTC	CASSFGGRGREQFF
-	TRBV29-1	13	-	TRBJ1-3	TGCAGCGTGGCGACATTCTCTGGAAACACCATATATTTT	CSVATFSGNTIYF
TRBD2	TRBV5-1	15	-	TRBJ2-1	TGCGCCAGCCACCCTAGACCTTTACGGGAGGGAGAGCAGTTCTTC	CASHPRPLREGEQFF
TRBD1	TRBV28	13	-	TRBJ2-7	TGTGCCAGCACCCGGGACAGCTCCTACGAGCAGTACTTC	CASTRDSSYEQYF
TRBD1	TRBV5-1	14	-	TRBJ2-1	TGCGCCAGCAGCTGGATCGACAGGGGCAATGAGCAGTTCTTC	CASSWIDRGNEQFF
-	TRBV7-3	12	-	TRBJ1-4	TGTGCCAGCAGCTTGAGCGTGCAAAAACTGTTTTTT	CASSLSVQKLFF
-	TRBV2	12	few	TRBJ2-7	TGTGCCAGCACCGGCCGCTCCTACGAGCAGTACTTC	CASTGRSYEQYF
-	TRBV5-1	13	-	TRBJ1-2	TGCGCCAGCAGCTTGACGGGTACGGGTGGCTACACCTTC	CASSLTGTGGYTF
TRBD2	TRBV5-4	15	-	TRBJ2-3	TGTGCCAGCAGCCCCAATAGCGGGAGCGCAGATACGCAGTATTTT	CASSPNSGSADTQYF
TRBD2	TRBV7-3	18	medium-sized	TRBJ2-2	TGTGCCAGCAGCAAACAGGGGGGACTAGCGGGTGTCACCGGGGAGCTGTTTTTT	CASSKQGGLAGVTGELFF
-	TRBV18	15	-	TRBJ1-1	TGTGCCAGCTCCACGCGGAATGTGGGGGGCACTGAAGCTTTCTTT	CASSTRNVGGTEAFF
-	TRBV10-1	12	-	TRBJ2-2	TGCGCCAGCAGTCGGTCCACCGGGGAGCTGTTTTTT	CASSRSTGELFF
-	TRBV4-2	16	-	TRBJ2-2	TGTGCCAGCAGCCACGGGCAGGGCGGGCACACCGGGGAGCTGTTTTTT	CASSHGQGGHTGELFF
-	TRBV25-1	12	few	TRBJ1-5	TGTGCCAGCAGTGCTCCCAATCAGCCCCAGCATTTT	CASSAPNQPQHF